The TCR beta chain under discussion was sequenced for a study of blood T cell repertoires in COVID-19. Study as a whole: Acute and convalescent COVID-19 specimens originated in the United States, Italy and Spain. Sample material is recorded as cDNA or gDNA derived from T cells, B-cell-depleted T cells, or PBMCs.

Original processing notes: Amplification of reference gene primers was used by the study to estimate nucleated cell counts. TCRdb's copy holds only in-frame clones and misses some; the assay was immunoSEQ multiplex PCR. Clone size and V and J calls were adopted from that table, with D and trimming inferred from the DNA. The sample yields fewer than 60,000 clones, approximately 78% seen once. Seattle's enrolled individuals joined amid active infection and were then monitored longitudinally. CDR1 is SGHAT, CDR2 FQNNGV, per germline. V was pared by 8 bases and J by 10 bases, with 11 bases of the junction left unmatched. The CDR3 totals 14 residues.

Sequencing was done on a sample of peripheral blood. The chain couples TRBV11-2 to TRBJ1-6; TRBD1 aligns across 7 bases. This receptor was obtained from a man aged 55 to 70 with COVID-19, enrolled during active disease. The CDR3 loop reads CASGPGQSWSPLHF. In DNA, the CDR3 is TGTGCCAGCGGCCCGGGACAGTCTTGGTCACCCCTCCACTTT.